The present T cell receptor beta chain was sequenced within a study of early T cells in non-severe SARS-CoV-2 infection. Study background: Unsorted whole blood bulk RNA was sequenced, with unpaired chains.

This clonotype was counted only a few times. The antigen is undetermined. Individual cDNA molecules carried attached unique molecular identifiers. A single record per CDR3 protein comes from TCRdb applying MiXCR to the 5' RACE reads. The sample lists 65,000 to 80,000 distinct CDR3 sequences; approximately 11% were seen once. Study-wide results and limits: Anti-spike CD8 specificities were favored by VDJdb matching, whose results missed private and CD4 specificities.

Deletions cut 10 bases from V and 2 bases from J, with 8 bases between. The CDR3 runs 11 residues. The germline V gene has CDR1 WSHSY and CDR2 SAAADI. The rearrangement uses TRBV10-2 and TRBJ2-5; D is unresolved. The clonotype comes from an adult who was a healthcare worker with PCR-confirmed SARS-CoV-2 infection or an uninfected control (not recorded which). Input material: whole blood. CDR3 DNA: TGCGCCACTACGAAACAAGAGACCCAGTACTTC. This encodes CATTKQETQYF.